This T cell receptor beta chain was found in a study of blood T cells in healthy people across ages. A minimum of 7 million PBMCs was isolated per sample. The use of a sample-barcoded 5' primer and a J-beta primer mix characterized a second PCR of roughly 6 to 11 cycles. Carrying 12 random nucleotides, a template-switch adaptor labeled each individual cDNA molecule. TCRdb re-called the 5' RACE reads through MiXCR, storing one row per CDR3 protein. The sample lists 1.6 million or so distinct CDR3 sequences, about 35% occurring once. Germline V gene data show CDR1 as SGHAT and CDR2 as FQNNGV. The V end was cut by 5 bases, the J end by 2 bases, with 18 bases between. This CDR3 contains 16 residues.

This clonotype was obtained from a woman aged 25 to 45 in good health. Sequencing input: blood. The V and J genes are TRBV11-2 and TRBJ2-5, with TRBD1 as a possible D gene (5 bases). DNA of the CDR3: TGTGCCAGCAGCCCCGGGTGGACAAAGGGGCAAGAGACCCAGTACTTC. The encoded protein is CASSPGWTKGQETQYF.